This TCR beta chain is drawn from a study of blood T cell repertoires in COVID-19. Study in general: T cells, B-cell-depleted T cells, or PBMCs supplied cDNA or gDNA.

Each participant's cohort was designated according to participant-reported clinical history. Exposed volunteers were people who met a COVID-19 case within 2 weeks before study entry. In the original processing: Reference gene primer amplification in the assay estimated nucleated cell counts. Data came from immunoSEQ multiplex PCR; TCRdb stores just in-frame clones and leaves some out. V, J and clone size were drawn from that table, and D and trimming were deduced from the DNA. The sample holds 300,000 to 400,000 clones, roughly 85% seen once. Specimen: PBMCs or T cells enriched from blood (not recorded which). The clonotype originates from a woman between 25 and 40 years old who had been exposed to COVID-19.

CDR3 DNA sequence: TGTGCCACCAGCTCCTCGACAGGGATTGGTCGCTACGAGCAGTACTTC. Its translation: CATSSSTGIGRYEQYF. The chain carries TRBV24-1 and TRBJ2-7, with TRBD1 matching over 7 bases. Losses at the gene ends were 7 bases for V and 3 bases for J; bases not matched to a gene: 14. Germline CDR1 and CDR2: KGHDR and SFDVKD. The CDR3 length is 16 residues.